What follows describes a single T cell receptor beta chain. This CDR3 spans 13 amino acids. Trimming shortened V by 0 bases and J by 8 bases, and 7 bases separated the two germline ends. Germline V lookup: CDR1 SEHNR, CDR2 FQNEAQ (reference sequence). The data stem from a study of blood T cell repertoires in COVID-19. The protocol was immunoSEQ multiplex PCR, while the TCRdb copy is restricted to in-frame clones and leaves out a portion. Here the sample spans around 310,000 clones, almost 90% being singletons. Sample: peripheral blood. The V gene is TRBV7-9, the J gene TRBJ1-4, with D uncertain. The receptor comes from a woman aged 40 to 49 with COVID-19, enrolled during active disease. This chain's CDR3 is CASSLAAREKLFF. In nucleotides, the CDR3 is TGTGCCAGCAGCTTAGCGGCACGAGAAAAACTGTTTTTT.